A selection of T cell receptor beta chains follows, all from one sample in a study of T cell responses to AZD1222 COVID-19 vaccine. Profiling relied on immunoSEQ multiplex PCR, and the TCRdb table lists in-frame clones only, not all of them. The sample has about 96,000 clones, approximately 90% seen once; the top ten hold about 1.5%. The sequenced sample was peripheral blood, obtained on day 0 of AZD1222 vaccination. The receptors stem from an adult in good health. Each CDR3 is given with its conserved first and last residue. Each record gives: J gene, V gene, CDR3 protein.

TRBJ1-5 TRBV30 CAWNKPGRDSNQPQHF
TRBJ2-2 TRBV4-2 CASSLGTGHNTGELFF
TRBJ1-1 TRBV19 CASQRGGGTEAFF
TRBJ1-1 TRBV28 CASNPQGATEAFF
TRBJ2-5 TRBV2 CASSDRAQETQYF
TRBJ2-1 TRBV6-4 CASSATGLLGNEQFF
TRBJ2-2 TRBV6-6 CASSYSPSEGGELFF
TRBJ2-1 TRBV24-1 CATSAVSDSVGEQFF
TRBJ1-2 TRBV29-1 CSVEVLRGNGYTF
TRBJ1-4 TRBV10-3 CAISRDTLASANEKLFF
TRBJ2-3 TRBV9 CASSVASGGYYTDTQYF
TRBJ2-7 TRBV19 CASSIRTGWYEQYF
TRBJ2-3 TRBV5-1 CASSVTSGGITDTQYF
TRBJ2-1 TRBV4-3 CASSQDQGGYNEQFF
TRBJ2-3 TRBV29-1 CSVTRSQTTDTQYF
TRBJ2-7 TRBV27 CASSLNLYYEQYF
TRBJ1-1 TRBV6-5 CASSYSSRTLKAFF
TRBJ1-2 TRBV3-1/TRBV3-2 CASSQEDSSYGYTF
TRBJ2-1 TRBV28 CASSLSTGGYNEQFF
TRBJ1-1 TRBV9 CASSGPGGHGTEAFF
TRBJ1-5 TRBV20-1 CSASAGTGQPQHF
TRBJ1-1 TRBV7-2 CASSLLGRGTEAFF
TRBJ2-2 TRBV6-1 CASSERTGGRAGELFF
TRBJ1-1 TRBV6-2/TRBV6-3 CASSYENTEAFF
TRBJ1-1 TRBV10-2 CASSDSSRGWTEAFF
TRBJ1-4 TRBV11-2 CASSLGTGFKIGKLFF
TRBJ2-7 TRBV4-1 CASSPNLWAGGNEQYF
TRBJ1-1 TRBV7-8 CASSLIGGGTMNTEAFF
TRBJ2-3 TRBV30 CAWSGQGLTDTQYF
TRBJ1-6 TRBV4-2 CASSQDFGAGVGNSPLHF
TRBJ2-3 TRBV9 CASTGLSTDTQYF
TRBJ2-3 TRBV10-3 CATRDSSTDTQYF
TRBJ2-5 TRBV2 CASNIGTGEETQYF
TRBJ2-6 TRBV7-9 CASSFTVSGANVLTF
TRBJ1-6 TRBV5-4 CASSSDNSPLHF
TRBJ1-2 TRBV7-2 CASSLDRARRGYTF
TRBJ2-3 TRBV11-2 CASSLALRGLTDTQYF
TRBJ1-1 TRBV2 CASASQGGNTEAFF